The next 19 T cell receptor beta chains were all read from a single sample in a study of T-cell memory formation after mild COVID-19. TCRdb itself ran the 5' RACE reads through MiXCR, one entry per CDR3 protein. The table includes more than 110,000 distinct CDR3 sequences, approximately 25% detected once. The sample comprised PBMCs or a T cell subset sorted from them (not recorded which). Every receptor here comes from an adult woman who had mild COVID-19 (a few samples of this study predate the infection). Cell type and time point are not known.

The J gene is TRBJ1-1, the V gene TRBV3-1; no clear D. In germline, CDR1 is LGHDT, CDR2 YNNKEL (reference sequence). Trimming took off 4 bases at V and 11 bases at J, with 14 bases between the two ends. CDR3 size: 12 residues. CDR3: CASSLVGNEAFF. CDR3 DNA sequence: TGTGCCAGCAGCCTAGTGGGGAATGAGGCTTTCTTT.

The V and J genes are TRBV5-1 and TRBJ1-2; a possible D gene is TRBD1 (5 bases). CDR3 size: 13 residues. The V gene's germline CDR1 is SGHRS and CDR2 YFSETQ. Deletions cut 0 bases from V and 6 bases from J, with 9 bases between. The CDR3 spells CASSLARGNGYTF. CDR3 sequence (DNA): TGCGCCAGCAGCTTGGCCCGGGGGAATGGCTACACCTTC.

This clonotype has a handful of counts. The chain has TRBV12-3 or TRBV12-4 and TRBJ2-3; 12 positions agree with TRBD1. The length of the CDR3 is 15 residues. V gave up 10 bases and J gave up 8 bases; unmatched junction bases: 13. CDR3 sequence (DNA): TGTGCCACCACGGAATCGGGACAGGGGGCGCGTACGCAGTATTTT. This encodes CATTESGQGARTQYF.

The V and J genes are TRBV30 and TRBJ2-3; 7 bases agree with TRBD2. This CDR3 is built from 15 residues. Germline-derived CDR1 and CDR2 are GTSNPN and SVGIG (reference sequence). V dropped 4 bases and J dropped 0; count of bases not matched to a gene: 7. Here the CDR3 DNA reads TGTGCCTGGACGGGGGGAAGCTCTAGCACAGATACGCAGTATTTT. Amino acids: CAWTGGSSSTDTQYF.

This rearrangement joins TRBV19 to TRBJ2-7; 8 bases are shared with TRBD2. Germline V CDR1 and CDR2: LNHDA, SQIVND (reference sequence). The CDR3 is 15 amino acids. With 2 bases clipped from V and 3 bases from J, the junction kept 6 bases outside the gene matches. The CDR3 DNA reads TGTGCCAGTAGTATATCCGGGAGGGCTTTCTACGAGCAGTACTTC. Protein sequence: CASSISGRAFYEQYF. Complete variable domain (other parts from reference TRBV19 and TRBJ2-7): DGGITQSPKYLFRKEGQNVTLSCEQNLNHDAMYWYRQDPGQGLRLIYYSQIVNDFQKGDIAEGYSVSREKKESFPLTVTSAQKNPTAFYLCASSISGRAFYEQYFGPGTRLTVT.

This sequence joins TRBV6-5 and TRBJ2-7; TRBD1 might be the D (6 bases). There are 14 residues in the CDR3. The V and J ends lost 5 bases and 5 bases respectively, with 16 bases between them. CDR1 and CDR2 (germline): MNHEY, SVGAGI. The CDR3, as DNA: TGTGCCAGCAGTCGATTTGACAGGCCCCACGAGCAGTACTTC. This sequence encodes CASSRFDRPHEQYF.

In this sample, this clonotype turned up a few times. The rearrangement links TRBV5-1 to TRBJ2-5; D possibly corresponds to TRBD2 (5 bases). This CDR3 spans 15 amino acids. V was cut by 5 bases and J by 2 bases, with 16 bases left in between. CDR1 is SGHRS and CDR2 is YFSETQ in the germline V gene. This chain's CDR3 is CASRRYWRAQETQYF. In DNA form, the CDR3 reads TGCGCCAGCAGGAGGTATTGGCGGGCTCAAGAGACCCAGTACTTC.

In this sample, this clonotype turned up a few times. This chain links TRBV5-1 with TRBJ1-2; 11 positions agree with TRBD1. J was trimmed by 5 bases and V by 4 bases; bases with no gene match: 10. The CDR3 totals 16 residues. CDR1 SGHRS and CDR2 YFSETQ come from the germline V gene. The CDR3 DNA reads TGCGCCAGCAGCCTAGGACAGGGGGCATCGTGGTATGGCTACACCTTC. Translated: CASSLGQGASWYGYTF.

This clonotype turned up a few times. The V gene is TRBV11-2, the J gene TRBJ2-2; 8 nucleotides line up with TRBD2. The CDR3 is made up of 19 amino acids. J lost 7 bases, V lost 5 bases, and 21 bases had no gene match. CDR1 is SGHAT, CDR2 FQNNGV, per germline. The CDR3 here is CASSPTGGPFNVVGGELFF. The CDR3 region has the DNA TGTGCCAGCAGCCCAACGGGGGGGCCTTTTAACGTAGTCGGCGGGGAGCTGTTTTTT.

The chain employs TRBV12-3 or TRBV12-4 and TRBJ2-7; TRBD2 matches at 7 bases. This CDR3 is built from 16 residues. The V gene end was trimmed by 4 bases and the J gene end by 0 bases; junction bases not matched to a gene: 9. CDR3 DNA sequence: TGTGCCAGCAGTTCCCCTACGGGACTACTCTCCTACGAGCAGTACTTC. It encodes CASSSPTGLLSYEQYF.

V is TRBV2 and J is TRBJ2-7, with D perhaps TRBD2 (5 bases). This CDR3 is built from 13 residues. Trimming cost V 2 bases and J 5 bases, with 10 bases left between them. Germline CDR1 reads SNHLY; CDR2 reads FYNNEI. The chain's CDR3 is CASSEYGNDEQYF. The CDR3, as DNA: TGTGCCAGCAGTGAATACGGGAACGACGAGCAGTACTTC. The full variable domain, in which reference TRBV2 and TRBJ2-7 provide the parts outside the CDR3, is EPEVTQTPSHQVTQMGQEVILRCVPISNHLYFYWYRQILGQKVEFLVSFYNNEISEKSEIFDDQFSVERPDGSNFTLKIRSTKLEDSAMYFCASSEYGNDEQYFGPGTRLTVT.

V and J are TRBV30 and TRBJ2-5; tentatively, D is TRBD1 (6 bases). The CDR3 totals 12 residues. Trimming removed 8 bases from V and 6 bases from J, with 16 bases in between. Germline values: CDR1 GTSNPN, CDR2 SVGIG (reference sequence). Written as DNA, the CDR3 is TGTGCCAGTTCAGGGGTCTTGAAGACCCAGTACTTC. This codes for CASSGVLKTQYF.

J is TRBJ2-5 and V is TRBV12-3 or TRBV12-4; 10 bases agree with TRBD1. The CDR3 totals 17 residues. The ends lost 9 bases at V and 2 bases at J; junction bases unmatched: 15. This CDR3 reads CASAPGQGSPLQETQYF. In DNA form, the CDR3 reads TGTGCCAGTGCCCCGGGACAGGGGTCCCCCCTGCAAGAGACCCAGTACTTC.

The chain has TRBV20-1 and TRBJ2-1; a weak D match, TRBD2 (6 bases). V was clipped by 6 bases and J by 12 bases, with 12 bases between them. Germline V gene lookup returns CDR1 DFQATT and CDR2 SNEGSKA (reference sequence). This CDR3 has 10 amino acids. The chain's CDR3 is CSASGVAQFF. CDR3 coding DNA: TGCAGTGCCTCGGGGGTTGCGCAGTTCTTC.

The genes are TRBV4-1 and TRBJ1-2, with TRBD1 matching 10 bases. Germline trimming cut 2 bases from V and 6 bases from J; bases unmatched to any gene: 6. Germline V CDR1 and CDR2: MGHRA, YSYEKL. The CDR3 loop spans 15 amino acids. The CDR3 region is CASSQQGQGKDGYTF. The DNA for the CDR3 is TGCGCCAGCAGCCAACAGGGACAGGGGAAGGATGGCTACACCTTC.

This clonotype has only a few counts. The V gene is TRBV5-1, the J gene TRBJ1-1; 8 nucleotides line up with TRBD1. V lost 3 bases to trimming and J lost 10 bases; unmatched junction nucleotides: 8. Germline CDR1 SGHRS, CDR2 YFSETQ. The CDR3 totals 13 residues. DNA of the CDR3: TGCGCCAGCAGCTCCTCCGGGACAGGCGCAGCTTTCTTT. Encoded protein: CASSSSGTGAAFF.

J is TRBJ2-7 and V is TRBV21-1; whether TRBD2, the table's D call, matches the DNA was not checked. TRBV21-1 is noted as a pseudogene. The CDR3 extends over 15 amino acids. CDR3 in DNA: TGTGCCAGCAGCAAATTAGGCCCTAACTCCTACGAGCAGTACTTC. Residues: CASSKLGPNSYEQYF.

The CDR3 spells CASSPLPGLAGQETQYF. CDR3 in DNA: TGTGCCAGCAGTCCACTACCGGGACTAGCGGGTCAAGAGACCCAGTACTTC. The rearrangement uses TRBV12-3 or TRBV12-4 and TRBJ2-5; TRBD2 aligns across 12 bases. Germline trimming cut 5 bases from V and 2 bases from J; bases unmatched to any gene: 9. The CDR3 runs 17 residues.

A few counts support this clonotype. V usage is TRBV29-1 and J usage is TRBJ1-2; tentative D call: TRBD1 (6 bases). The CDR3 totals 17 residues. Trimming took 0 bases from V and 7 from J, leaving 24 bases between them. Germline V gene sequence: CDR1 SQVTM, CDR2 ANQGSEA. This chain's CDR3 is CSVEDLGLTGLAGGYTF. The CDR3 region has the DNA TGCAGCGTTGAAGATCTGGGTCTCACAGGGCTGGCCGGTGGCTACACCTTC.